This T cell receptor beta chain was found in a study of T cells in Graves' hyperthyroidism and ophthalmopathy. From RNA transcripts, TCR beta CDR3 regions were amplified. First-round RT-PCR targeting the TCR CDR3 was performed with the HTBI primer set. TCRdb reanalysed the multiplex PCR reads using MiXCR and keeps one entry per CDR3 protein. The sample shows around 190,000 distinct CDR3 sequences, approximately 15% of them seen only once. V gave up 0 bases and J gave up 5 bases, with 12 bases separating them. Germline V CDR1 and CDR2: SGDLS, YYNGEE. There are 16 residues in the CDR3. This clonotype has ten or more counts.

The chain carries TRBV9 and TRBJ2-6; D is unresolved. The specimen was blood. This sequence was found in a woman aged 50 to 60 with Graves' hyperthyroidism. CDR3 region: CASSVVGGRRANVLTF. DNA for the CDR3: TGTGCCAGCAGCGTAGTGGGTGGGCGTCGGGCCAACGTCCTGACTTTC.